The 18 T cell receptor beta chains below come from one sample, sequenced in a study of blood T cell repertoires in COVID-19. Sequencing was performed with immunoSEQ multiplex PCR; in TCRdb, only in-frame clones are kept and a portion is missing. The sample shows approximately 100,000 clones, about 80% of them seen only once. Material: peripheral blood. These receptors were collected from a woman in her sixties with acute or convalescent COVID-19.

J is TRBJ2-1 and V is TRBV21-1; the table's TRBD2 call for D was not verified on the DNA. TRBV21-1 is tagged as a pseudogene. There are 9 residues in the CDR3. As DNA, the CDR3 is TGTGCCACCTCCGTTGAGCAGTTCTTC. It specifies CATSVEQFF.

This rearrangement joins TRBV18 to TRBJ1-1, with TRBD1 matching over 9 bases. The ends lost 6 bases at V and 4 bases at J; junction bases unmatched: 6. There are 14 residues in the CDR3. Germline CDR1 is KGHSH and CDR2 is LQKENI. CDR3 nucleotide sequence: TGTGCCAGCTCCCAACTGGACAGGGGCACTGAAGCTTTCTTT. Translated, it gives CASSQLDRGTEAFF. Filled out from reference TRBV18 and TRBJ1-1, the complete variable domain reads NAGVMQNPRHLVRRRGQEARLRCSPMKGHSHVYWYRQLPEEGLKFMVYLQKENIIDESGMPKERFSAEFPKEGPSILRIQQVVRGDSAAYFCASSQLDRGTEAFFGQGTRLTVV.

On this clone: In the same sample, other DNA sequences code for this CDR3. Written as DNA, the CDR3 is TGCGCCAGCAGCTGGACAGGGGGCACAGATACGCAGTATTTT. This translates into CASSWTGGTDTQYF. J is TRBJ2-3 and V is TRBV5-1; 9 positions match TRBD1. The CDR3 is 14 amino acids. With V trimmed by 3 bases and J by 1 base, 0 bases remained unmatched. CDR1 and CDR2 from the germline V gene are SGHRS and YFSETQ.

The J gene is TRBJ2-3, the V gene TRBV5-6, with 11 bases fitting TRBD2. Germline V CDR1 and CDR2: SGHDT, YYEEEE. This CDR3 has 15 residues. Trimming removed 4 bases from V and 5 bases from J; junction bases left unmatched: 6. The CDR3 coding sequence is TGTGCCAGCAGCGTTAGCGGGAGGGCCATAGATACGCAGTATTTT. This sequence encodes CASSVSGRAIDTQYF.

This clone was detected a few times. This sequence joins TRBV5-6 and TRBJ1-3, with no clear D. The CDR3 totals 17 residues. CDR1 SGHDT and CDR2 YYEEEE come from the germline V gene. V was shortened by 4 bases and J by 7 bases, with 24 bases between the two germline ends. The CDR3 region is CASSSPPGLVDWNTIYF. The CDR3 DNA follows: TGTGCCAGCAGCAGCCCCCCAGGACTGGTGGACTGGAACACCATATATTTT.

The chain carries TRBV9 and TRBJ2-3; 10 bases are shared with TRBD1. Germline values: CDR1 SGDLS, CDR2 YYNGEE. V lost 6 bases to trimming and J lost 5 bases; unmatched junction nucleotides: 9. The CDR3 sequence is 15 residues long. CDR3 protein: CASTRQGAGGDTQYF. In nucleotides, the CDR3 is TGTGCCAGCACCAGACAGGGGGCGGGGGGAGATACGCAGTATTTT.

This chain connects TRBV5-1 to TRBJ2-5; D ambiguous. The V gene's germline CDR1 is SGHRS and CDR2 YFSETQ. V dropped 3 bases and J dropped 4 bases, with 10 bases sitting between them. The CDR3 runs 13 residues. The DNA of the CDR3 is TGCGCCAGCAGCTCGGATAGCCTAGAGACCCAGTACTTC. It yields the protein CASSSDSLETQYF.

The table lists this clone with a few counts. The chain is built from TRBV28 and TRBJ2-1; D gene ambiguous. The CDR3 runs to 15 residues. From germline, CDR1 is MDHEN and CDR2 SYDVKM. V lost 7 bases, J lost 0 bases, and 13 bases lay in between. The CDR3 sequence is CASTGFSNSYNEQFF. The CDR3 DNA follows: TGTGCCAGCACCGGCTTTAGCAACTCCTACAATGAGCAGTTCTTC.

The chain is built from TRBV4-1 and TRBJ2-2; maybe TRBD2 (5 bases). The V gene's germline CDR1 is MGHRA and CDR2 YSYEKL. V was trimmed by 0 bases and J by 2 bases, leaving 10 bases between them. The CDR3 contains 16 residues. The CDR3 protein is CASSQDPGGNTGELFF. DNA for the CDR3: TGCGCCAGCAGCCAAGATCCCGGAGGAAACACCGGGGAGCTGTTTTTT.

The CDR3 loop is CASRDLRAADTQYF. The CDR3 nucleotides read TGTGCCAGCAGAGACCTGAGGGCGGCAGATACGCAGTATTTT. This chain uses TRBV7-9 with TRBJ2-3, with a tentative D call TRBD2 (5 bases). The V end was cut by 6 bases, the J end by 4 bases, with 14 bases between. The CDR3 totals 14 residues. Germline lookup yields CDR1 SEHNR and CDR2 FQNEAQ (reference sequence).

The V call is TRBV18, the J call TRBJ2-7; 11 nucleotides line up with TRBD2. CDR1 KGHSH and CDR2 LQKENI come from the germline V gene. The CDR3 contains 14 residues. The trim removed 8 bases at V and 3 bases at J, leaving 6 bases unmatched. The CDR3 DNA sequence: TGTGCCAGCAGACCGACTAGCGGGGACTACGAGCAGTACTTC. This encodes CASRPTSGDYEQYF.

The chain joins TRBV2 to TRBJ1-4, with no clear D. The V end was cut by 7 bases, the J end by 7 bases, with 16 bases between. The CDR3 totals 14 residues. In germline, CDR1 is SNHLY, CDR2 FYNNEI. The CDR3: CASTEELESEKLFF. For the CDR3, the DNA is TGTGCCAGCACAGAGGAGCTAGAGTCTGAAAAACTGTTTTTT.

The chain carries TRBV27 and TRBJ2-1; 9 positions match TRBD1. V shed 3 bases, J shed 4 bases, and the junction held 4 bases outside the gene matches. The germline V gene has CDR1 MNHEY and CDR2 SMNVEV (reference sequence). The CDR3 loop spans 15 amino acids. CDR3 in amino acids: CASSLDRGGYNEQFF. The CDR3 DNA sequence: TGTGCCAGCAGTTTGGACAGGGGAGGGTACAATGAGCAGTTCTTC.

The chain is built from TRBV6-6 and TRBJ2-5, with 9 bases identical to TRBD2. J was trimmed by 5 bases and V by 4 bases; bases with no gene match: 8. The V gene's germline CDR1 is MNHNY and CDR2 SVGAGI (reference sequence). The CDR3 is 15 amino acids. The CDR3 DNA follows: TGTGCCAGCAGTTCGACTAGCGGCTTTGGGGAGACCCAGTACTTC. Translating gives CASSSTSGFGETQYF.

The gene calls are TRBV7-3 and TRBJ2-1, with D tentatively TRBD1 (5 bases). Trimming left V 1 base short and J 3 bases short, with 13 bases between. The length of the CDR3 is 16 residues. CDR1 and CDR2 (germline): SGHTA, FQGTGA. CDR3 in amino acids: CASSLNIGEGYNEQFF. CDR3 nucleotide sequence: TGTGCCAGCAGCTTAAATATAGGGGAAGGCTACAATGAGCAGTTCTTC.

This chain uses TRBV7-2 with TRBJ1-5, with a tentative D call TRBD1 (6 bases). The CDR3 runs 14 residues. Per the germline V gene, CDR1 is SGHTA and CDR2 is FQGNSA. V was trimmed by 5 bases and J by 10 bases, leaving 18 bases between them. The CDR3 DNA is TGTGCCAGCAGCACCCCCGGGACACTTTATCCCCAGCATTTT. As protein: CASSTPGTLYPQHF.

The rearrangement joins TRBV7-8 to TRBJ2-7, with D maybe TRBD2 (6 bases). CDR3 length: 15 residues. Trimming removed 6 bases at V and 4 bases at J, with 19 bases between. Germline CDR1 reads SGHVS; CDR2 reads FQNEAQ. The CDR3 nucleotides are TGTGCCAGCAGTAGACAAAGGACTACTAATTACGAGCAGTACTTC. Encoded protein: CASSRQRTTNYEQYF.

This chain uses TRBV5-1 with TRBJ1-2; 7 bases are a match to TRBD1. In germline, CDR1 is SGHRS, CDR2 YFSETQ. V shed 4 bases and J 0 bases; nucleotides not matched to a gene: 6. CDR3 length: 15 residues. The CDR3 nucleotides are TGCGCCAGCAGCCCCAAGACAGGGACTAACTATGGCTACACCTTC. Its translation: CASSPKTGTNYGYTF.